The clone carrying this TCR beta chain was counted a few times. The source of the sample is a study of T cells in Graves' hyperthyroidism and ophthalmopathy. A NOSPECS grade of at least 4, a Clinical Activity Score of at least 3 and duration under 3 months were recorded in ophthalmopathy patients. Trimming cost V 1 base and J 5 bases, with 15 bases left between them. The CDR3 contains 16 residues. Germline V gene lookup returns CDR1 MGHRA and CDR2 YSYEKL. The source material, RNA transcripts, was used to amplify TCR beta CDR3 regions. Primed by the HTBI set, a first-round RT-PCR was run on the TCR CDR3. TCRdb processed the multiplex PCR reads anew with MiXCR; each CDR3 protein has one entry. The repertoire holds roughly 280,000 distinct CDR3 sequences, with 22% as singletons.

The chain is built from TRBV4-1 and TRBJ2-1; unclear D gene. Input material: blood. This TCR was recovered from a man aged 30 to 45 with Graves' ophthalmopathy. The CDR3 is CASSQGGVIRDNEQFF. The CDR3 DNA sequence: TGCGCCAGCAGCCAAGGAGGAGTCATCCGGGACAATGAGCAGTTCTTC.